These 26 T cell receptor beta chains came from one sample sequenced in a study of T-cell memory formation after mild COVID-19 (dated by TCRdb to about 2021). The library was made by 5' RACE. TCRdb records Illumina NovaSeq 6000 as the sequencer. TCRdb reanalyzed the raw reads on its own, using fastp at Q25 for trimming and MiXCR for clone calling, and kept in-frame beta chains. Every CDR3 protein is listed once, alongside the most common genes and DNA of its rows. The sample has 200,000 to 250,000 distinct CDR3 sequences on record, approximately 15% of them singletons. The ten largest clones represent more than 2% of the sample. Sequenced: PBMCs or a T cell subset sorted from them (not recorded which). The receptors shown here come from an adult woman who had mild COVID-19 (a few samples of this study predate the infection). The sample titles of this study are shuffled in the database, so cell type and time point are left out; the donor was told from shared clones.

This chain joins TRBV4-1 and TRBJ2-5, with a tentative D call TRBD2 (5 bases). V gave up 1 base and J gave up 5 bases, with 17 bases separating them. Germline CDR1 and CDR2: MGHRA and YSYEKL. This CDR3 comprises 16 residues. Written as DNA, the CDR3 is TGCGCCAGCAGCCAAGTAGGGCTCGGGGTCCGGGAGACCCAGTACTTC. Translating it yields CASSQVGLGVRETQYF.

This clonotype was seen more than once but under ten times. CDR3 nucleotide sequence: TGTGCCAGCAGTTACCGGGACAGAGCCCCCATGAACACTGAAGCTTTCTTT. As protein: CASSYRDRAPMNTEAFF. The genes are TRBV6-2 or TRBV6-3 and TRBJ1-1; 7 bases agree with TRBD1. Trimming at V came to 2 bases and at J to 0 bases, leaving 9 bases not matched to a gene. CDR3 length: 17 amino acids. Germline values: CDR1 MNHEY, CDR2 SVGEGT.

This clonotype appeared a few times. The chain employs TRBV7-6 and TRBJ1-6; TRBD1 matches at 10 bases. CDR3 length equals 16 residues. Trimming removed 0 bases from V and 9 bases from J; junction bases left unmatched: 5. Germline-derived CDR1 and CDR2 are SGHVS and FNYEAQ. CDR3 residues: CASSLARGQGTSPLHF. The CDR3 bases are TGTGCCAGCAGCTTAGCGCGGGGACAGGGGACTTCACCCCTCCACTTT. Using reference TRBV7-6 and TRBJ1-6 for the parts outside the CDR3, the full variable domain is GAGVSQSPRYKVTKRGQDVALRCDPISGHVSLYWYRQALGQGPEFLTYFNYEAQQDKSGLPNDRFSAERPEGSISTLTIQRTEQRDSAMYRCASSLARGQGTSPLHFGNGTRLTVT.

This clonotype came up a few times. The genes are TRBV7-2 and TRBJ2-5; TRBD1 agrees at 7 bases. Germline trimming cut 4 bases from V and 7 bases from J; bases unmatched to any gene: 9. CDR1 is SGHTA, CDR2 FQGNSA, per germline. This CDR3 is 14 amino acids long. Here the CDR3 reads CASSSDRPRGTQYF. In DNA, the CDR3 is TGTGCCAGCAGCTCGGACAGGCCTCGCGGGACCCAGTACTTC. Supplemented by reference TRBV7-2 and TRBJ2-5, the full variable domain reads GAGVSQSPSNKVTEKGKDVELRCDPISGHTALYWYRQSLGQGLEFLIYFQGNSAPDKSGLPSDRFSAERTGGSVSTLTIQRTQQEDSAVYLCASSSDRPRGTQYFGPGTRLLVL.

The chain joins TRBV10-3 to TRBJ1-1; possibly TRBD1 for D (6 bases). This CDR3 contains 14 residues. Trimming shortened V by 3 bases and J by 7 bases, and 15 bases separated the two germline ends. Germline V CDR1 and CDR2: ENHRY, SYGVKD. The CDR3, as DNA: TGTGCCATCAGTGATTCATGGAGACAGGATGAAGCTTTCTTT. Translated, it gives CAISDSWRQDEAFF.

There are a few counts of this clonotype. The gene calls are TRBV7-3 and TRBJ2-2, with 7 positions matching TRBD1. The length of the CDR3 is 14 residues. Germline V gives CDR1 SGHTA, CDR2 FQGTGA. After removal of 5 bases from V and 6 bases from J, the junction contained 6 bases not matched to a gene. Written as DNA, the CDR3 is TGTGCCAGCAGCCCGAAGACAGGGTCCGGGGAGCTGTTTTTT. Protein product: CASSPKTGSGELFF. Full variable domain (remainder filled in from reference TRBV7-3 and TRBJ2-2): GAGVSQTPSNKVTEKGKYVELRCDPISGHTALYWYRQSLGQGPEFLIYFQGTGAADDSGLPNDRFFAVRPEGSVSTLKIQRTERGDSAVYLCASSPKTGSGELFFGEGSRLTVL.

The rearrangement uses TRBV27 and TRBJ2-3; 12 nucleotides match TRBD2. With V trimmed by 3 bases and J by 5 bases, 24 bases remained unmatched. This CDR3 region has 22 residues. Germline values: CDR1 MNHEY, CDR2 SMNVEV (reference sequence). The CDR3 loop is CASSFRMAGGLAGGRSGDTQYF. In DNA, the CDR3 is TGTGCCAGCAGTTTCCGCATGGCAGGTGGGCTAGCGGGGGGGCGATCCGGAGATACGCAGTATTTT.

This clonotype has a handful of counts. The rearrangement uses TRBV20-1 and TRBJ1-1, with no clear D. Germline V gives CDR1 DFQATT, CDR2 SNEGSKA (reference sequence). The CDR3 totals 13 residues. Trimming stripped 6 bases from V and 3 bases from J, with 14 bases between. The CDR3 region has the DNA TGCAGTGCCTCCGTCGGGAGGGACACTGAAGCTTTCTTT. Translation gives CSASVGRDTEAFF.

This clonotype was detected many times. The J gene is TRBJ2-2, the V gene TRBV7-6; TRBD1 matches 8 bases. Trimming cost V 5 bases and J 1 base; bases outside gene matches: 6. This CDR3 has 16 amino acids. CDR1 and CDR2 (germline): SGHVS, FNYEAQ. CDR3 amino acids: CASSPLGQGNTGELFF. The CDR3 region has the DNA TGTGCCAGCAGCCCACTAGGACAGGGGAACACCGGGGAGCTGTTTTTT.

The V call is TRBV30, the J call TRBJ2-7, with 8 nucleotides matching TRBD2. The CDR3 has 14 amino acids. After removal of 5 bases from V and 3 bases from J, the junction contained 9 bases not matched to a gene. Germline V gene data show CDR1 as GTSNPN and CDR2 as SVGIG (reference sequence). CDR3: CAWSRRGESYEQYF. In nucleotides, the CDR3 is TGTGCCTGGTCTAGGCGGGGGGAAAGCTACGAGCAGTACTTC.

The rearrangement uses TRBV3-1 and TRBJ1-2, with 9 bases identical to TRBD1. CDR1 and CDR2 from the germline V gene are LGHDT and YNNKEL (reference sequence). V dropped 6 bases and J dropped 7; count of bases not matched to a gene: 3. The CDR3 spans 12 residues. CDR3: CASRTGGSGYTF. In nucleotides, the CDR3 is TGTGCCAGCAGAACAGGGGGCTCTGGCTACACCTTC.

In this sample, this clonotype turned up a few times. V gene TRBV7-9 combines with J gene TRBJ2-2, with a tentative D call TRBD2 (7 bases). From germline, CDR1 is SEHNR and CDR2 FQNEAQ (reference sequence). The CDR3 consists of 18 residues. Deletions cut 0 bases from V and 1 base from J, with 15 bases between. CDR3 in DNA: TGTGCCAGCAGCTTAGCACGGGGGGCCTCTGGGAACACCGGGGAGCTGTTTTTT. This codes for CASSLARGASGNTGELFF.

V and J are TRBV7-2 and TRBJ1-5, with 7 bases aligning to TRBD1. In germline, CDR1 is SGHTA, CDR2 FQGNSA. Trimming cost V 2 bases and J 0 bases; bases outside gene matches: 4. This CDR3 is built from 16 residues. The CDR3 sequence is CASSLRGQDSNQPQHF. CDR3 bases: TGTGCCAGCAGCTTAAGAGGACAGGATAGCAATCAGCCCCAGCATTTT.

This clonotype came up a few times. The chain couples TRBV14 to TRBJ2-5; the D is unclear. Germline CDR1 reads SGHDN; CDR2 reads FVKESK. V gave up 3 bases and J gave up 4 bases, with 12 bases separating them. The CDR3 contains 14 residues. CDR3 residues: CASSQLVPAETQYF. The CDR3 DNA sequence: TGTGCCAGCAGCCAGCTAGTTCCAGCAGAGACCCAGTACTTC. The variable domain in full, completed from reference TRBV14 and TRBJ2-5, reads EAGVTQFPSHSVIEKGQTVTLRCDPISGHDNLYWYRRVMGKEIKFLLHFVKESKQDESGMPNNRFLAERTGGTYSTLKVQPAELEDSGVYFCASSQLVPAETQYFGPGTRLLVL.

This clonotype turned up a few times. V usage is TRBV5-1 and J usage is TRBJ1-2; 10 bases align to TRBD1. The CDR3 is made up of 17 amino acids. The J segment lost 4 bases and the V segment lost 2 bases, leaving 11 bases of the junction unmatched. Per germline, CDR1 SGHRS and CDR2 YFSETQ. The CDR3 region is CASSLSSSGTGVYGYTF. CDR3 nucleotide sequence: TGCGCCAGCAGCTTATCAAGTAGCGGGACAGGGGTCTATGGCTACACCTTC.

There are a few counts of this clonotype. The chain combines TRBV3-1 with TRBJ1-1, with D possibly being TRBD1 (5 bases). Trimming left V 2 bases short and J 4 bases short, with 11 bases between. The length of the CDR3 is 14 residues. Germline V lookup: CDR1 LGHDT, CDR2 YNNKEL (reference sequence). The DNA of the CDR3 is TGTGCCAGCAGCCAAAGCTTAAGGGGCACTGAAGCTTTCTTT. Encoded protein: CASSQSLRGTEAFF. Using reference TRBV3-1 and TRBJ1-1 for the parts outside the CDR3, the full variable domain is DTAVSQTPKYLVTQMGNDKSIKCEQNLGHDTMYWYKQDSKKFLKIMFSYNNKELIINETVPNRFSPKSPDKAHLNLHINSLELGDSAVYFCASSQSLRGTEAFFGQGTRLTVV.

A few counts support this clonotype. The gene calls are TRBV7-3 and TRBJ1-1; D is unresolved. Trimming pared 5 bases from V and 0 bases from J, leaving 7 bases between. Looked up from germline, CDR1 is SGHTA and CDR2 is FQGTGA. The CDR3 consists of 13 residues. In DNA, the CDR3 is TGTGCCAGCAGCCCGAGTGTGAACACTGAAGCTTTCTTT. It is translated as CASSPSVNTEAFF.

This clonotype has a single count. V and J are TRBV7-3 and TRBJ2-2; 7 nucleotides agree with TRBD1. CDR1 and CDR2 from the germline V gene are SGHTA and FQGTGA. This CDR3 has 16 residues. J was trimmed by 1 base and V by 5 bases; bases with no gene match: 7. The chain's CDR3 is CASSRRGTVNTGELFF. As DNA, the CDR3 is TGTGCCAGCAGCCGACGAGGGACAGTGAACACCGGGGAGCTGTTTTTT.

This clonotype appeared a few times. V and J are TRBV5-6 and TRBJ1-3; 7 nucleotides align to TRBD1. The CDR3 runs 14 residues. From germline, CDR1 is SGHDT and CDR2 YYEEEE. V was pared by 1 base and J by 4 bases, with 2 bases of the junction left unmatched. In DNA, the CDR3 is TGTGCCAGCAGCTTGAGGGGGCCCGGAAACACCATATATTTT. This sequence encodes CASSLRGPGNTIYF.

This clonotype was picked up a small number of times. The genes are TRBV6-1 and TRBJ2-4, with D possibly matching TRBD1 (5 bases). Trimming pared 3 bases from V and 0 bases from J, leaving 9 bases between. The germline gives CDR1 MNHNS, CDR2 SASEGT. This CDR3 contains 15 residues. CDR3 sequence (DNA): TGTGCCAGCAGTGATGCGACAGCAGCCAAAAACATTCAGTACTTC. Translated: CASSDATAAKNIQYF.

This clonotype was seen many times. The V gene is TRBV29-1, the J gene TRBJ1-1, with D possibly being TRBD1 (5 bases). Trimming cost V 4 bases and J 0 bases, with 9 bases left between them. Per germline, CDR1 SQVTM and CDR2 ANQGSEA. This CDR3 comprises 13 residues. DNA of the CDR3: TGCAGCGTTGTAGCAGGGATGAACACTGAAGCTTTCTTT. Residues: CSVVAGMNTEAFF.

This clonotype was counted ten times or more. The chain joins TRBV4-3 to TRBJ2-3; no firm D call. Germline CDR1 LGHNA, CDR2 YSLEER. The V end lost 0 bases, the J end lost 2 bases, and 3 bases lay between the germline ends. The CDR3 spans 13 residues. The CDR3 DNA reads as TGCGCCAGCAGCCAAGACATCACAGATACGCAGTATTTT. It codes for CASSQDITDTQYF.

DNA of the CDR3: TGCGCCAGCAGCTCCGGAGCGGGGGGGCAAGAGACCCAGTACTTC. Its translation is CASSSGAGGQETQYF. This chain joins TRBV4-1 and TRBJ2-5, with 10 bases that match TRBD2. V was clipped by 5 bases and J by 2 bases; unmatched bases: 5. CDR1 is MGHRA, CDR2 YSYEKL, per germline. The CDR3 sequence is 15 residues long.

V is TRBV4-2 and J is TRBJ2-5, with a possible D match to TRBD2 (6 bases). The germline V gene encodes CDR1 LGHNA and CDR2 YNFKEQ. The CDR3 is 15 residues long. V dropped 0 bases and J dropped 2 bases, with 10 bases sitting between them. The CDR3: CASSQEAGLQETQYF. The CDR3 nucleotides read TGTGCCAGCAGCCAAGAGGCGGGGCTACAAGAGACCCAGTACTTC.

As DNA, the CDR3 is TGTGCCAGCAGCCATACAGGGGGCGGGGGCTACGAGCAGTACTTC. Translation gives CASSHTGGGGYEQYF. This chain uses TRBV4-2 with TRBJ2-7; 9 nucleotides match TRBD1. Germline V lookup: CDR1 LGHNA, CDR2 YNFKEQ. Trimming cost V 3 bases and J 3 bases; bases outside gene matches: 6. This CDR3 is built from 15 residues.

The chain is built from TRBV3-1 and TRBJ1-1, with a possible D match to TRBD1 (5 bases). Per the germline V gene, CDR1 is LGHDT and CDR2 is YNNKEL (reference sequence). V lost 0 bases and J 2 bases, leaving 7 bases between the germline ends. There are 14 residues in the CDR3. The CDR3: CASSQDGTNTEAFF. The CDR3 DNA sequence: TGTGCCAGCAGCCAAGATGGGACCAACACTGAAGCTTTCTTT.